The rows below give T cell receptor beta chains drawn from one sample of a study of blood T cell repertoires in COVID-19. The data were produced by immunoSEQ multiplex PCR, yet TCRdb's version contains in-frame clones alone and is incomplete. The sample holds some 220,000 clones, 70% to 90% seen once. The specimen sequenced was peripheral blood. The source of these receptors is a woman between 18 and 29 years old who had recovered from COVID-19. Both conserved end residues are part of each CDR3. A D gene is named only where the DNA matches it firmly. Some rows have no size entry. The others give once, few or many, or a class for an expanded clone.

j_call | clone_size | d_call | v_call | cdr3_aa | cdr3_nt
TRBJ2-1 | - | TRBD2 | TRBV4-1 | CASSQETGTSADEQFF | TGCGCCAGCAGCCAAGAAACCGGGACTAGCGCTGATGAGCAGTTCTTC
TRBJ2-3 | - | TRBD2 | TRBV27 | CASSLFAGGGYTQYF | TGTGCCAGCAGTTTATTTGCGGGAGGGGGATATACGCAGTATTTT
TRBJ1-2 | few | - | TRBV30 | CAWSPLREGYYGYTF | TGTGCCTGGAGTCCCCTCCGGGAGGGATACTATGGCTACACCTTC
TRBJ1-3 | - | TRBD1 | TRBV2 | CASTTGIRNTIYF | TGTGCCAGCACGACAGGGATCCGAAACACCATATATTTT
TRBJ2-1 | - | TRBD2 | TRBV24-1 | CATSEENSGRYYNEQFF | TGTGCCACCAGTGAAGAAAATAGCGGGAGGTACTACAATGAGCAGTTCTTC
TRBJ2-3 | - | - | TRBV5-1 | CASKVPGGTDTQYF | TGCGCCAGCAAGGTCCCAGGGGGCACAGATACGCAGTATTTT
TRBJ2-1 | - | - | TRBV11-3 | CASSSTGDYNEQFF | TGTGCCAGCAGCTCAACCGGAGACTACAATGAGCAGTTCTTC
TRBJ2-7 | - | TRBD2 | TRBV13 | CASSLTSGKKQYF | TGTGCCAGCAGCTTAACTAGCGGGAAGAAGCAGTACTTC
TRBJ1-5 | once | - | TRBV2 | CASSDPRFNQPQHF | TGTGCCAGCAGTGATCCCCGGTTCAATCAGCCCCAGCATTTT
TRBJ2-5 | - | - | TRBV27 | CASSKTGSGETQYF | TGTGCCAGCAGTAAAACGGGATCGGGGGAGACCCAGTACTTC
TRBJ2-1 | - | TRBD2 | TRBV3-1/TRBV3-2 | CASSLAGGGDEQFF | TGTGCCAGCAGTCTAGCGGGAGGGGGGGATGAGCAGTTCTTC
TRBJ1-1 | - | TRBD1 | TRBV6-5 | CASSRQGALGTEAFF | TGTGCCAGCAGCCGACAGGGGGCGCTTGGCACTGAAGCTTTCTTT
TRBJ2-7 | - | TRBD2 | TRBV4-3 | CASSQDLTGGPLYEQYF | TGCGCCAGCAGCCAAGATTTGACGGGAGGGCCATTATACGAGCAGTACTTC
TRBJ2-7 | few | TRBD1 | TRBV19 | CASSYQGAVAYEQYF | TGTGCCAGTAGCTACCAGGGGGCTGTTGCCTACGAGCAGTACTTC
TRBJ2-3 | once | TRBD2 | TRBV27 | CASSSQRTSGGPPDTQYF | TGTGCCAGCAGTTCACAACGAACCTCGGGAGGGCCCCCAGATACGCAGTATTTT
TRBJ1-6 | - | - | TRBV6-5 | CASSTLLRGNSPLHF | TGTGCCAGCAGTACCCTCCTCAGAGGGAATTCACCCCTCCACTTT
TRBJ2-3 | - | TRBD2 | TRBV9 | CASSYSSGSTDTQYF | TGTGCCAGCAGCTACTCTAGCGGGAGCACAGATACGCAGTATTTT
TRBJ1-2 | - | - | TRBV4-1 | CASTPKRAGNYGYTF | TGCGCCAGCACCCCAAAGAGGGCCGGTAACTATGGCTACACCTTC
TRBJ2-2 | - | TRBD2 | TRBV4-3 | CASSQDFGGRTGELFF | TGCGCCAGCAGCCAAGATTTCGGGGGGAGGACCGGGGAGCTGTTTTTT
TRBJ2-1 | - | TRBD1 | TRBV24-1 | CATSDLGGQGPNEQFF | TGTGCCACCAGTGATTTGGGGGGACAGGGTCCCAATGAGCAGTTCTTC
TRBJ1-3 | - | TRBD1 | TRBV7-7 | CASSLGGTGDDPGNTIYF | TGTGCCAGCAGCTTAGGGGGGACAGGTGACGATCCGGGAAACACCATATATTTT
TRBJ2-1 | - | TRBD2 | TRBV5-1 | CASSALAGEYNEQFF | TGCGCCAGCAGCGCGCTAGCGGGAGAGTACAATGAGCAGTTCTTC
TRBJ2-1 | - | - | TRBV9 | CASSVTSSYNEQFF | TGTGCCAGCAGCGTAACAAGCTCCTACAATGAGCAGTTCTTC
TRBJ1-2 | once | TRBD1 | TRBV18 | CASSPSLDRVEGYTF | TGTGCCAGCTCACCAAGCCTGGACAGGGTCGAAGGCTACACCTTC
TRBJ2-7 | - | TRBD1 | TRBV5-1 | CASSLDRGHEQYF | TGCGCCAGCAGCTTGGACAGGGGTCACGAGCAGTACTTC
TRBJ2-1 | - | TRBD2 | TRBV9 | CASSPWTSFYNEQFF | TGTGCCAGCAGCCCGTGGACTAGCTTCTACAATGAGCAGTTCTTC
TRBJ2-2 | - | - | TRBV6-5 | CASTHGTGELFF | TGTGCCAGCACTCACGGCACCGGGGAGCTGTTTTTT
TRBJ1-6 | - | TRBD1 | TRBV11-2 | CASSSTGWGQRNSPLHF | TGTGCCAGCAGCTCTACAGGTTGGGGACAGCGAAATTCACCCCTCCACTTT
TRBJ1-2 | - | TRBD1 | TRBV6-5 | CASSYLTGTGSDGYTF | TGTGCCAGCAGTTATCTGACCGGGACAGGGAGTGATGGCTACACCTTC
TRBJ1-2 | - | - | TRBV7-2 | CASSLASGLNYGYTF | TGTGCCAGCAGCTTAGCATCAGGTCTCAATTATGGCTACACCTTC
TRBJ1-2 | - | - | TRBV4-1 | CASSLHWGGGTYGYTF | TGCGCCAGCAGCCTCCACTGGGGGGGAGGGACCTATGGCTACACCTTC
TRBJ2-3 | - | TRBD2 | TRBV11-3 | CASSLESASGVTDTQYF | TGTGCCAGCAGCTTAGAATCGGCTAGCGGAGTCACAGATACGCAGTATTTT
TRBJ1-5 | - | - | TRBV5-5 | CASSLDISNQPQHF | TGTGCCAGCAGCTTGGACATTAGCAATCAGCCCCAGCATTTT
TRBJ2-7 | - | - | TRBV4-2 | CASSQEEVGYEQYF | TGTGCCAGCAGCCAAGAGGAGGTCGGCTACGAGCAGTACTTC
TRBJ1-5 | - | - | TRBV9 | CASSVGRASNQPQHF | TGTGCCAGCAGCGTAGGCAGGGCAAGCAATCAGCCCCAGCATTTT
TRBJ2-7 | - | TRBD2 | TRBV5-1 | CASRAGNMPYEQYF | TGCGCCAGCCGAGCGGGGAATATGCCCTACGAGCAGTACTTC
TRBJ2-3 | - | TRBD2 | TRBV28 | CASSIAGGLYTQYF | TGTGCCAGCAGCATAGCGGGAGGCCTTTATACGCAGTATTTT
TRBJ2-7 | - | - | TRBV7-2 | CASSLAGAAGLGYEQYF | TGTGCCAGCAGCTTAGCGGGGGCGGCAGGGCTGGGGTACGAGCAGTACTTC
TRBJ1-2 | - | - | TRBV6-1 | CASSEQGNSVSVHGYTF | TGTGCCAGCAGTGAACAGGGAAACTCCGTCTCGGTGCATGGCTACACCTTC
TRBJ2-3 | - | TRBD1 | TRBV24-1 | CATSDFAPGGPQYF | TGTGCCACCAGTGATTTCGCACCAGGGGGCCCGCAGTATTTT
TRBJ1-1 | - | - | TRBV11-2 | CASSPQKNTEAFF | TGTGCCAGCAGCCCCCAGAAGAACACTGAAGCTTTCTTT
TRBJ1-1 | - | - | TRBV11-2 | CASSLRQGRVPFEAFF | TGTGCCAGCAGCTTGAGGCAAGGGAGAGTCCCCTTTGAAGCTTTCTTT
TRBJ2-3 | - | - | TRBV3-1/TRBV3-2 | CASRGAGYAQYF | TGTGCCAGCAGGGGGGCCGGGTATGCGCAGTATTTT
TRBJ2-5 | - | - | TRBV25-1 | CASSELGVGGQETQYF | TGTGCCAGCAGTGAATTAGGGGTAGGGGGCCAAGAGACCCAGTACTTC
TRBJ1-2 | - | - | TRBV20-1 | CSASESVRVDKFYTF | TGCAGTGCTAGTGAGAGTGTCAGGGTCGATAAATTCTACACCTTC
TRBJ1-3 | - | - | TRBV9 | CASSVGLADSGNTIYF | TGTGCCAGCAGCGTGGGACTGGCTGACTCTGGAAACACCATATATTTT
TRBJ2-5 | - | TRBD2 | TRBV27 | CASRKGAGRETQYF | TGTGCCAGCCGTAAGGGAGCGGGACGGGAGACCCAGTACTTC
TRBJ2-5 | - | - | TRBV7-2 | CASSPYVGSVQETQYF | TGTGCCAGCAGCCCATATGTCGGGAGTGTCCAAGAGACCCAGTACTTC
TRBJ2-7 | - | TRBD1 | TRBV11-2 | CASSSWTGKTQRLYEQYF | TGTGCCAGCAGCTCTTGGACAGGGAAAACTCAGCGCCTATACGAGCAGTACTTC
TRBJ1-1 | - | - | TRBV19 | CASRDGRHTEAFF | TGTGCCAGTAGGGATGGGCGACACACTGAAGCTTTCTTT
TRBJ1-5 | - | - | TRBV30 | CAWSEREYSNQPQHF | TGTGCCTGGAGTGAGCGGGAATATAGCAATCAGCCCCAGCATTTT
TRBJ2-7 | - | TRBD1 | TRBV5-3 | CARSPPGTAGRYEQYF | TGTGCCAGAAGCCCGCCGGGGACAGCTGGCCGCTACGAGCAGTACTTC
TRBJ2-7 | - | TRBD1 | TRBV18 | CASSPRTGAYEQYF | TGTGCCAGCTCACCAAGGACAGGGGCCTACGAGCAGTACTTC
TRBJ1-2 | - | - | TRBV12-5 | CASGNNGYTF | TGTGCTAGTGGAAACAATGGCTACACCTTC
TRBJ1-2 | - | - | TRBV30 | CAWSVYSSGSYTF | TGTGCCTGGAGTGTCTACTCGAGCGGGAGCTACACCTTC
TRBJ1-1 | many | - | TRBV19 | CASSIRRGRMNTEAFF | TGTGCCAGTAGTATCCGACGGGGTCGTATGAACACTGAAGCTTTCTTT
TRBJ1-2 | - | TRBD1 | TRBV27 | CATHQTGYGYTF | TGTGCCACCCACCAGACAGGGTATGGCTACACCTTC
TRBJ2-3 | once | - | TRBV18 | CASSPGQSSSDTQYF | TGTGCCAGCTCACCCGGACAGAGTTCCTCAGATACGCAGTATTTT
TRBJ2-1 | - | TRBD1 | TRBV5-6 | CASSFGTGVSNEQFF | TGTGCCAGCAGCTTCGGGACAGGGGTATCCAATGAGCAGTTCTTC
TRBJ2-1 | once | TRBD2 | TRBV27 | CASSPSSGIISYNEQFF | TGTGCCAGCAGTCCAAGTAGCGGGATTATCTCCTACAATGAGCAGTTCTTC